Shown below are 2 T cell receptor beta chains from a single sample sequenced in a study of post-analysis software for immune sequencing data (dated by TCRdb to 2013 to 2016). The research as a whole found: Significantly higher frequencies in patients than in controls were found for several TRBV segments, including TRBV5-6, TRBV5-1 and TRBV20-1.

These receptors are not linked to any known antigen. Receptor amplification or capture employed PCR. Sequencing was carried out with an Illumina HiSeq 2500. To reduce PCR and sequencing biases, unique molecular identifiers were incorporated into the TCR beta cDNA libraries. TCRdb reanalyzed the raw reads on its own, using fastp at Q25 for trimming and MiXCR for clone calling, and kept in-frame beta chains. Each record represents a unique CDR3 protein, reported with the most common genes and DNA among its rows. In all, the sample holds 750,000 to 950,000 distinct CDR3 sequences, and roughly 50% of those were seen once. Over 4% of the sample belongs to the ten largest clones. The material sequenced was blood. The receptors were sampled from a girl under 18 with multiple sclerosis.

The V gene is TRBV10-1, the J gene TRBJ2-7, with D perhaps matching TRBD2 (6 bases). CDR1 and CDR2 from the germline V gene are WNHNN and SYGVQD (reference sequence). Trimming took 8 bases from V and 7 from J, leaving 21 bases between them. This CDR3 contains 14 residues. In nucleotides, the CDR3 is TGCGCCAGCTCGGGGGACTCCGCGACGGGGGAGCAGTACTTC. Its translation is CASSGDSATGEQYF.

This clonotype has at least ten counts. The V gene is TRBV9, the J gene TRBJ2-4, with TRBD1 as a possible D gene (6 bases). This CDR3 contains 13 residues. Germline V gives CDR1 SGDLS, CDR2 YYNGEE. V was shortened by 7 bases and J by 1 base, with 9 bases between the two germline ends. Here the CDR3 DNA reads TGTGCCAGCTCCCAGGGGGCCAAAAACATTCAGTACTTC. Protein: CASSQGAKNIQYF.